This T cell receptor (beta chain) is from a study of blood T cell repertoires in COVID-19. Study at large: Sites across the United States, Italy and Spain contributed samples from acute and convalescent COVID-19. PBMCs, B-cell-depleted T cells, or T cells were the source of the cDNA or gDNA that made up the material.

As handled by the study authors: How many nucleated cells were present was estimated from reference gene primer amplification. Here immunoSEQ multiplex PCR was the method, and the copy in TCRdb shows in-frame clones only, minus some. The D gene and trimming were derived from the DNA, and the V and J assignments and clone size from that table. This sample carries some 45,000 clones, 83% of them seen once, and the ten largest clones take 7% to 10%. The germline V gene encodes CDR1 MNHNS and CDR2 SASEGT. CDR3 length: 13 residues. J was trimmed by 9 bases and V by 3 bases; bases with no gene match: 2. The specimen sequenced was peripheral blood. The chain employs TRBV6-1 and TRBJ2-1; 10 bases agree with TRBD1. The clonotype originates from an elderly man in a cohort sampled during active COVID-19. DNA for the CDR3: TGTGCCAGCAGTGAGGGACAGGGGCTTGAGCAGTTCTTC. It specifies CASSEGQGLEQFF.